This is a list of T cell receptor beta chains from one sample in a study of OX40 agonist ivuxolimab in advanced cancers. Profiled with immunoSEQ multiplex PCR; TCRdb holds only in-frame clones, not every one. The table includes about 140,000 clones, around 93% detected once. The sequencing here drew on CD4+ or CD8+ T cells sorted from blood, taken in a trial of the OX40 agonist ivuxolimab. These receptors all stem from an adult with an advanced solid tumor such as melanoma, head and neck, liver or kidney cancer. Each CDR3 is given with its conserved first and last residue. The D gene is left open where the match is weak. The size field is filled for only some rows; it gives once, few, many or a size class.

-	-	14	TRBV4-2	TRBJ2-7	TGTGCCAGCAGCCTGGGAGCGGCCTTCAGCGAGCAGTACTTC	CASSLGAAFSEQYF
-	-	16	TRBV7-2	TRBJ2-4	TGTGCCAGCAGCCCTCCTGGCAGCTGGGCCAAAAACATTCAGTACTTC	CASSPPGSWAKNIQYF
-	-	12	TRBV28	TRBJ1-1	TGTGCCAGCAGTTTAATGAACACTGAAGCTTTCTTT	CASSLMNTEAFF
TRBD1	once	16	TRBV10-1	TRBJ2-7	TGCGCCAGCAGTGAGTCGAAATGGACAGGGAGGTACGAGCAGTACTTC	CASSESKWTGRYEQYF
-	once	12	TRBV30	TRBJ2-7	TGTGCCTGGAGTGGAGGGCCCTACGAGCAGTACTTC	CAWSGGPYEQYF
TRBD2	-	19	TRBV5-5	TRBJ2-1	TGTGCCAGCAGTTCCGGGACTAGCGGGGGAGGGCGGACTTTTAATGAGCAGTTCTTC	CASSSGTSGGGRTFNEQFF
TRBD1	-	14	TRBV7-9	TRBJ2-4	TGTGCCAGCAGTTTCACAGGGGGCGCCGACATTCAGTACTTC	CASSFTGGADIQYF
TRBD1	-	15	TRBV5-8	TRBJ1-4	TGTGCCAGCAGCTTATTCGGGACAGGGGGTGAAAAACTGTTTTTT	CASSLFGTGGEKLFF
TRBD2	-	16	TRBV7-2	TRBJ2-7	TGTGCCAGCAGCTTCCAAGCAGTAGCGGGACGCTACGAGCAGTACTTC	CASSFQAVAGRYEQYF
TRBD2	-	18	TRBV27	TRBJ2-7	TGTGCCAGCAGTCTCCGCCCCGCCCTAGCGGGGGGACTATACGAGCAGTACTTC	CASSLRPALAGGLYEQYF
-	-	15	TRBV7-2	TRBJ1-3	TGTGCCAGCAGCTTAGTCCCGATGTCTGGAAACACCATATATTTT	CASSLVPMSGNTIYF
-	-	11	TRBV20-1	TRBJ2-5	TGCAGTGCAAAGAAACAAGAGACCCAGTACTTC	CSAKKQETQYF
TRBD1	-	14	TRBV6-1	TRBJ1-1	TGTGCCAGCACTCGGGTGCAGGGGGTCGCTGAAGCTTTCTTT	CASTRVQGVAEAFF
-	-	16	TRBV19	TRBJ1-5	TGTGCCAGTAGTATAGATGGGGTCGCGCGCAATCAGCCCCAGCATTTT	CASSIDGVARNQPQHF
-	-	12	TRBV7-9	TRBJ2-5	TGTGCCAGCAGCTTAGGGGACTCAAGTGGTGACTTC	CASSLGDSSGDF